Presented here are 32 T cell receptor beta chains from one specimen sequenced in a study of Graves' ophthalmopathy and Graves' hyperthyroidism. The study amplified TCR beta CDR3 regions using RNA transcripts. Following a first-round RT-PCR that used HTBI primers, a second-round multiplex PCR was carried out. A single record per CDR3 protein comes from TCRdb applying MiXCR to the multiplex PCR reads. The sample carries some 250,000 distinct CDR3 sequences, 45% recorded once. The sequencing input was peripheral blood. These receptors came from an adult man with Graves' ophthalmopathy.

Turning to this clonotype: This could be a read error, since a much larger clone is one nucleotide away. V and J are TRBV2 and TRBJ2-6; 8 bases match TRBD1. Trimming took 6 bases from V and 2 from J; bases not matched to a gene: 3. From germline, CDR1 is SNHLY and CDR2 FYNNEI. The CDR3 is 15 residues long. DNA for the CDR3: TGTGCCAGCAGCAAACAGGGGGCTGGGGCCAACGTCCTGACTTTC. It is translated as CASSKQGAGANVLTF.

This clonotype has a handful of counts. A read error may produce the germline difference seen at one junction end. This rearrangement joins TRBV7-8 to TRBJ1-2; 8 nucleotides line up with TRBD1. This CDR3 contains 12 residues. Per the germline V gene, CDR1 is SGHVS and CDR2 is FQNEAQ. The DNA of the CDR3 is TGTGCCAGCACCCCGGGGACAGGCGGCTTCGCCTTC. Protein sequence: CASTPGTGGFAF.

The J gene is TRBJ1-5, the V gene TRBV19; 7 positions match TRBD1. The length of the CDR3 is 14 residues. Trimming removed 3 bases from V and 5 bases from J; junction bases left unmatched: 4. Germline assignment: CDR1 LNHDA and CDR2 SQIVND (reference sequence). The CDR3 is CASSIGTEDQPQHF. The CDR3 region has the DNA TGTGCCAGTAGTATTGGGACAGAAGATCAGCCCCAGCATTTT.

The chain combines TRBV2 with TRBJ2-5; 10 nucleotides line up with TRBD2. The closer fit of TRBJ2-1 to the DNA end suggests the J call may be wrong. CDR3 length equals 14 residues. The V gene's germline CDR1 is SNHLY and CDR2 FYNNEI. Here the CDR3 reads CASSVLSSGSEQFF. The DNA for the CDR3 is TGTGCCAGCAGTGTCCTCTCTAGCGGGAGTGAGCAGTTCTTC.

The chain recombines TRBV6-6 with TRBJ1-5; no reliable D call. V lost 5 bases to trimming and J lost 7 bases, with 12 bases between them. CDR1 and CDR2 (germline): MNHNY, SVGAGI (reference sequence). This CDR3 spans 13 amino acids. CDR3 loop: CASSVPPAQPQHF. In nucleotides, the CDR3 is TGTGCCAGCAGTGTCCCTCCGGCGCAGCCCCAGCATTTT.

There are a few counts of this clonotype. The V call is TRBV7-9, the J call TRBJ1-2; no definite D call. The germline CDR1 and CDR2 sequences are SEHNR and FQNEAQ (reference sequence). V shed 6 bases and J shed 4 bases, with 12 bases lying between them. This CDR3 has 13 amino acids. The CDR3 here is CASSFETSYGYTF. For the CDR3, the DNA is TGTGCCAGCAGTTTCGAAACATCCTATGGCTACACCTTC.

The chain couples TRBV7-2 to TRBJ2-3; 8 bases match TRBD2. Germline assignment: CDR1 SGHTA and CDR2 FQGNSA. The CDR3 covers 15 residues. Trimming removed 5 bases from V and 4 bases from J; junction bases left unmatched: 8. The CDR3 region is CASSPSGSPPDTQYF. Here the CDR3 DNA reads TGTGCCAGCAGCCCCAGCGGGAGCCCTCCAGATACGCAGTATTTT.

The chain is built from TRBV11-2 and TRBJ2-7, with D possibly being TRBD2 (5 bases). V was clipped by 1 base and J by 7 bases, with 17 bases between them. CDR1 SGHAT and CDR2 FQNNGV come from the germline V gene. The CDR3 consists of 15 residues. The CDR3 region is CASSLVAARAEEQYF. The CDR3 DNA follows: TGTGCCAGCAGCTTAGTGGCGGCCCGAGCGGAGGAGCAGTACTTC.

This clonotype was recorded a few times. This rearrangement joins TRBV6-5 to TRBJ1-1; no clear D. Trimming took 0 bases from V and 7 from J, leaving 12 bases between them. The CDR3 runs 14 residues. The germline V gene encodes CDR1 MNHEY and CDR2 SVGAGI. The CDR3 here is CASSYSLGRDEAFF. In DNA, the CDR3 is TGTGCCAGCAGTTACTCGTTGGGTCGGGATGAAGCTTTCTTT.

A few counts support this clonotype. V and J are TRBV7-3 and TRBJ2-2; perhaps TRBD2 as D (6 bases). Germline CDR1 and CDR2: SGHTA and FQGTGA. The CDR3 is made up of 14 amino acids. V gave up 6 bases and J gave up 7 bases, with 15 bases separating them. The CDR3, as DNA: TGTGCCAGCAGAGGGCAGGGAGGAGTCGGGGAGCTGTTTTTT. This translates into CASRGQGGVGELFF.

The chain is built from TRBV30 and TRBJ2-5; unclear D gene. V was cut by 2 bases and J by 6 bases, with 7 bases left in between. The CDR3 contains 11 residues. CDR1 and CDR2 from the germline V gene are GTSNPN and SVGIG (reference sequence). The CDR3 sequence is CAWSLLKTQYF. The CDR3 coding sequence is TGTGCCTGGAGTCTGCTTAAGACCCAGTACTTC.

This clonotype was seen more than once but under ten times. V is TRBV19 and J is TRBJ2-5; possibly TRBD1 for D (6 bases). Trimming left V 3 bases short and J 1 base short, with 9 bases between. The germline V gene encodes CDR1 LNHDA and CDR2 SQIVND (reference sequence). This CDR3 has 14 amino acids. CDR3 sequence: CASSMRTAQETQYF. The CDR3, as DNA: TGTGCCAGTAGTATGAGGACAGCCCAAGAGACCCAGTACTTC.

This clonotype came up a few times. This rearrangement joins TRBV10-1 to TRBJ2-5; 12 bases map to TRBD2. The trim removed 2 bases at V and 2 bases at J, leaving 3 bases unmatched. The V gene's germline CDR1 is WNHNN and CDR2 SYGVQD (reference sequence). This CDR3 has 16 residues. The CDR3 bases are TGCGCCAGCAGTGAGGGGACTAGCGGGCGGCAAGAGACCCAGTACTTC. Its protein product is CASSEGTSGRQETQYF.

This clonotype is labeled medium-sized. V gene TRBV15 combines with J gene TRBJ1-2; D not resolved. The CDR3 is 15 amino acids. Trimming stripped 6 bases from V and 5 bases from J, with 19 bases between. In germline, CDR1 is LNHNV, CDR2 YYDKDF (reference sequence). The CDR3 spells CATSPSVGRGYGYTF. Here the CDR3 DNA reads TGTGCCACCAGTCCAAGTGTGGGGAGAGGGTATGGCTACACCTTC.

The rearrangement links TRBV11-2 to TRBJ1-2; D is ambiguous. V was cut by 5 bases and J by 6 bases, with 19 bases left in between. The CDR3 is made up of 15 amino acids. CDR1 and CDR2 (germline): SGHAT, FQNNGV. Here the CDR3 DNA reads TGTGCCAGCAGCCCCCGAGGGCCCGGGCCGAATGGCTACACCTTC. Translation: CASSPRGPGPNGYTF. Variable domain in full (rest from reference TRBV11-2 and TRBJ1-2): EAGVAQSPRYKIIEKRQSVAFWCNPISGHATLYWYQQILGQGPKLLIQFQNNGVVDDSQLPKDRFSAERLKGVDSTLKIQPAKLEDSAVYLCASSPRGPGPNGYTFGSGTRLTVV.

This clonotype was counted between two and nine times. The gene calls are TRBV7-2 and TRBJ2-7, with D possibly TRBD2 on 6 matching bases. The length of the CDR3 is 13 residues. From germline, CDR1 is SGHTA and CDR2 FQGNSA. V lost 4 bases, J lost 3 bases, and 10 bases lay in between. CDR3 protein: CASSSGGNYEQYF. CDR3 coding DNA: TGTGCCAGCAGCTCCGGGGGAAACTACGAGCAGTACTTC.

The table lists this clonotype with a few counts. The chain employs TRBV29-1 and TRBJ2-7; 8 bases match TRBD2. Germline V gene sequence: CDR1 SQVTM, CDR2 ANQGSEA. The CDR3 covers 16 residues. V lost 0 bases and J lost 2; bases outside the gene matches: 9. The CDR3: CSVEDRPAGVPYEQYF. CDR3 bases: TGCAGCGTTGAAGATCGGCCAGCGGGAGTCCCCTACGAGCAGTACTTC.

In DNA form, the CDR3 reads TGTGCCAGTAGGCGGGGCGGAGGGGCCAACGTCCTGACTTTC. Translating it yields CASRRGGGANVLTF. The rearrangement links TRBV19 to TRBJ2-6, with a tentative D call TRBD2 (6 bases). The CDR3 has 14 residues. From germline, CDR1 is LNHDA and CDR2 SQIVND (reference sequence). The V gene lost 6 bases and the J gene lost 4 bases, with 10 bases spanning the gap.

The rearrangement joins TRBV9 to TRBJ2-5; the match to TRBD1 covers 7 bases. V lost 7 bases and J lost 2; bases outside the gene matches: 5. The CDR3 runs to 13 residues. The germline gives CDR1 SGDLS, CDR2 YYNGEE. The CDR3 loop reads CASARDRQETQYF. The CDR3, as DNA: TGTGCCAGCGCTCGGGACAGACAAGAGACCCAGTACTTC.

DNA for the CDR3: TGTGCCATCGGTGGACAGGGGGCCAGCTATGGCTACACCTTC. The encoded protein is CAIGGQGASYGYTF. The chain combines TRBV12-3 or TRBV12-4 with TRBJ1-2, with 11 nucleotides matching TRBD1. V trimming: 10 bases; J trimming: 4 bases; junction bases outside the gene matches: 8. The CDR3 spans 14 residues.

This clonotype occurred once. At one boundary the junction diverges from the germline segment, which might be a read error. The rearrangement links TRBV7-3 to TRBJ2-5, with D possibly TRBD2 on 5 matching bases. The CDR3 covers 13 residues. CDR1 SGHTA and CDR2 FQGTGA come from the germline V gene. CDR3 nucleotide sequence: TGTGCCAGCAGCTTCGGGAACCAAGAGGCCCAGTACTTC. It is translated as CASSFGNQEAQYF.

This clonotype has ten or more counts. DNA for the CDR3: TGTGCCAGCAGTTCCTTCTATGGCTACACCTTC. It codes for CASSSFYGYTF. The V and J genes are TRBV2 and TRBJ1-2; no clear D gene. Germline V gene data show CDR1 as SNHLY and CDR2 as FYNNEI. Trimming removed 5 bases from V and 4 bases from J, with 5 bases in between. This CDR3 spans 11 amino acids.

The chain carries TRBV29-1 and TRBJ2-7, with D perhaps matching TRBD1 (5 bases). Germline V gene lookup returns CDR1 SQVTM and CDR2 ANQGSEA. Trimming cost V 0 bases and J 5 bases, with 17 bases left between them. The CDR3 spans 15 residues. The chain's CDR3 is CSVEDGRAPGHEQYF. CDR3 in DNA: TGCAGCGTTGAAGATGGCAGGGCCCCCGGCCACGAGCAGTACTTC.

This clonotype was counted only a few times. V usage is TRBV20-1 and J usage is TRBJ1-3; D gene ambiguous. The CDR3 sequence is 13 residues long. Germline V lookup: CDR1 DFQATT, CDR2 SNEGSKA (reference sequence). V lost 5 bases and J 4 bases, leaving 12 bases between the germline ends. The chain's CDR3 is CSALGTVGNTIYF. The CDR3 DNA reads TGCAGTGCTTTAGGAACGGTCGGAAACACCATATATTTT.

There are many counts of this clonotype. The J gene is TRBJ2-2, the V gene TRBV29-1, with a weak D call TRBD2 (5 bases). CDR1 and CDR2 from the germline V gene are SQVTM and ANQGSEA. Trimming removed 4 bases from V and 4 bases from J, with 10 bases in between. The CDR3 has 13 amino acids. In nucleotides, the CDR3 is TGCAGCGTTGGGGAGCGGTCCACCGGGGAGCTGTTTTTT. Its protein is CSVGERSTGELFF.

As DNA, the CDR3 is TGTGCCAGCAGCGTAGACCTGGGGAACTATGGCTACACCTTC. It yields the protein CASSVDLGNYGYTF. The chain uses TRBV9 and TRBJ1-2; D not resolved. CDR1 is SGDLS, CDR2 YYNGEE, per germline. CDR3 length: 14 amino acids. V shed 0 bases and J shed 2 bases, with 8 bases lying between them.

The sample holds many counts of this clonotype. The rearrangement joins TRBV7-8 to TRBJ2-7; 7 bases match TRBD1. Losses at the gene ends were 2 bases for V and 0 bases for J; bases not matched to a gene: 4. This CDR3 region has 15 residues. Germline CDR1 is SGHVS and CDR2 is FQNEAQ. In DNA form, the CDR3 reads TGTGCCAGCAGCTTACGGGACAGCCTCTCCTACGAGCAGTACTTC. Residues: CASSLRDSLSYEQYF.

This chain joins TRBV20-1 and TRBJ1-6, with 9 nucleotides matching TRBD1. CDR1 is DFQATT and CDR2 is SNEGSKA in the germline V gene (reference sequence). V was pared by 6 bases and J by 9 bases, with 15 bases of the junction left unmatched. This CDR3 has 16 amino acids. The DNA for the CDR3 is TGCAGTGCCCCCCAGCCGGGACAGGGAAATGGTTCACCCCTCCACTTT. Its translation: CSAPQPGQGNGSPLHF.

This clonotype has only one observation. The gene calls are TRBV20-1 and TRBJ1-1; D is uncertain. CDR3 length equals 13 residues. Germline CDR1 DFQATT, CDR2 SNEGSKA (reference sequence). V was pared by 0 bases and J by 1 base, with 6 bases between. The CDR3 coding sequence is TGCAGTGCTAGAGAGGACCCGAACACTGAAGCTTTCTTT. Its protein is CSAREDPNTEAFF.

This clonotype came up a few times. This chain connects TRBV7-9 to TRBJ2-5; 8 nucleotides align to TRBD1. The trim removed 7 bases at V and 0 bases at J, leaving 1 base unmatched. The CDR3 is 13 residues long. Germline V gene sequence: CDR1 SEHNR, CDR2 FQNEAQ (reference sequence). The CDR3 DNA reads TGTGCCAGCATACAGGGGGACCAAGAGACCCAGTACTTC. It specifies CASIQGDQETQYF.

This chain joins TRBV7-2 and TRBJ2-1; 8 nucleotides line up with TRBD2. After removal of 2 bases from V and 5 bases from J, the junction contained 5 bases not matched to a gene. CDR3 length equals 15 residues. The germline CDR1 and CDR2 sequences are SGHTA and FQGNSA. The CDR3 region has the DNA TGTGCCAGCAGCTTAAGGGCTAGCGGGCACAATGAGCAGTTCTTC. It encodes CASSLRASGHNEQFF.

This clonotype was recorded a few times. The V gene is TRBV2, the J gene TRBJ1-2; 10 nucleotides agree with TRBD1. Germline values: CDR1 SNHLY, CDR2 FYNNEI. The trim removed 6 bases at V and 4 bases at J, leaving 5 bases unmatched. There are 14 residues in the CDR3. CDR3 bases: TGTGCCAGCAGCTGGGACAGGGGATCCTATGGCTACACCTTC. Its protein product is CASSWDRGSYGYTF.